The sequence of this TCR beta chain was determined in a study of HIV-infected patients and healthy controls. TCRdb reanalysed the 5' RACE reads using MiXCR and keeps one entry per CDR3 protein. The sample has tens of thousands of distinct CDR3 sequences; about 15% are singletons. This receptor was obtained from a human donor in good health. The sequenced sample was CD4+ T cells from blood.

In DNA, the CDR3 is TGTGCCAGCAGCCCCGAGGCGCAGTCCGGGGAGCTGTTTTTT. Translated: CASSPEAQSGELFF. This rearrangement joins TRBV9 to TRBJ2-2, with D hard to call. CDR3 size: 14 residues. Germline V lookup: CDR1 SGDLS, CDR2 YYNGEE. V gave up 4 bases and J gave up 6 bases, with 13 bases separating them.